Sequencing of this TCR beta chain was carried out in a study of T cells after yellow fever vaccination. The CDR3 extends over 13 amino acids. In germline, CDR1 is SSHAT, CDR2 FNYEAQ (reference sequence). Study-level findings and limits: Sorted repertoires could include abundant contaminating clonotypes from bulk cells. Subsequent to the booster, the majority of primary-vaccination clones reappeared (around 96% CD4, about 90% CD8). Secondary responses were weaker yet peaked faster, day 5 versus 15.

By 5'RACE template switching, TCR cDNA was produced, with a universal primer site and UMIs added in the process. A single record per CDR3 protein comes from TCRdb applying MiXCR to the 5' RACE reads. The repertoire has 500,000 to 650,000 distinct CDR3 sequences, about 17% of them found once; the top ten carry about 18%. Concerning this clonotype: Its specificity is unknown. At one end the junction does not follow the germline gene, possibly because of a read error.

The sequences come from PBMCs, collected around 5 days after the first yellow fever vaccination. The chain couples TRBV7-7 to TRBJ2-1; D is possibly TRBD2 (5 bases). This clonotype originated in a man in his late teens or twenties who received the YFV17D yellow fever vaccine. CDR3 region: CASTASQHGEQFF. The CDR3 DNA follows: TGTGCTAGCACAGCTAGCCAACACGGGGAGCAGTTCTTC.